This is a list of T cell receptor beta chains from one sample in a study of blood T cell repertoires in COVID-19. Sequencing was performed with immunoSEQ multiplex PCR; in TCRdb, only in-frame clones are kept and a portion is missing. Of roughly 140,000 clones detected, approximately 90% appear once; the ten largest clones hold 15%. The sample was peripheral blood. The source is a woman aged 40-49 years with acute or convalescent COVID-19. CDR3s include the opening cysteine and the closing phenylalanine or tryptophan. Fields, in order: clone size, CDR3 length, D gene, V gene, J gene, CDR3 protein, CDR3 DNA. The D gene is left open where the match is weak. Not all rows give a size; the values are once, few, many and, for expanded clones, a class.

>NA|13|TRBD1|TRBV28|TRBJ2-3
CATDRASTDTQYF
TGTGCCACCGACAGGGCTAGCACAGATACGCAGTATTTT
>NA|17|NA|TRBV7-9|TRBJ2-3
CASSLTTSTSSTDTQYF
TGTGCCAGCAGCCTTACTACTAGCACCAGTTCCACAGATACGCAGTATTTT
>NA|14|TRBD1|TRBV24-1|TRBJ2-7
CATSPGQASTGQYF
TGTGCCACCAGTCCCGGACAGGCGAGTACGGGGCAGTACTTC
>NA|14|NA|TRBV4-1|TRBJ2-7
CASSQGTNSYEQYF
TGCGCCAGCAGCCAAGGGACTAATTCCTACGAGCAGTACTTC
>NA|15|NA|TRBV5-4|TRBJ2-3
CASSFTGSSTDTQYF
TGTGCCAGCAGCTTTACGGGGTCTAGCACAGATACGCAGTATTTT
>NA|15|NA|TRBV5-8|TRBJ2-7
CASVPAEDSSYEQYF
TGTGCCAGCGTCCCAGCCGAGGACAGCTCCTACGAGCAGTACTTC
>NA|14|NA|TRBV3-1/TRBV3-2|TRBJ1-2
CASSVGQSNYGYTF
TGTGCCAGCAGCGTGGGACAAAGTAACTATGGCTACACCTTC
>NA|16|NA|TRBV27|TRBJ2-3
CASSFGASASTDTQYF
TGTGCCAGCAGTTTCGGTGCTAGCGCTAGCACAGATACGCAGTATTTT
>NA|16|TRBD1|TRBV7-2|TRBJ2-2
CASRPTGGGFTGELFF
TGTGCCAGCAGACCAACAGGGGGCGGCTTCACCGGGGAGCTGTTTTTT
>NA|15|TRBD1|TRBV9|TRBJ1-1
CASSPNNRGNTEAFF
TGTGCCAGCAGCCCCAACAACAGGGGGAACACTGAAGCTTTCTTT
>NA|14|NA|TRBV6-6|TRBJ2-6
CASRPSGSANVLTF
TGTGCCAGCAGACCTTCCGGTTCGGCCAACGTCCTGACTTTC
>NA|18|TRBD1|TRBV27|TRBJ1-1
CASSFLRTGATTKTEAFF
TGTGCCAGCAGTTTCCTTCGGACAGGGGCAACAACAAAGACTGAAGCTTTCTTT
>NA|14|TRBD1|TRBV13|TRBJ1-2
CASSLETGNYGYTF
TGTGCCAGCAGCTTAGAGACAGGGAACTATGGCTACACCTTC
>few|14|TRBD1|TRBV9|TRBJ2-1
CASSKQTGLGEQFF
TGTGCCAGCAGCAAACAGACAGGGTTAGGTGAGCAGTTCTTC
>few|11|NA|TRBV5-1|TRBJ2-3
CASKKADTQYF
TGCGCCAGCAAGAAAGCGGATACGCAGTATTTT
>NA|13|NA|TRBV19|TRBJ2-3
CASSTQSTDTQYF
TGTGCCAGTAGTACGCAGAGCACAGATACGCAGTATTTT
>NA|16|TRBD1|TRBV6-5|TRBJ1-6
CASSYLQGGDNSPLHF
TGTGCCAGCAGTTACCTACAGGGGGGAGATAATTCACCCCTCCACTTT
>NA|15|NA|TRBV27|TRBJ1-5
CASSFRGSNNQPQHF
TGTGCCAGCAGTTTTAGGGGGAGTAACAATCAGCCCCAGCATTTT
>once|16|NA|TRBV10-3|TRBJ1-5
CAISELGQHSNQPQHF
TGTGCCATCAGTGAATTAGGACAGCATAGCAATCAGCCCCAGCATTTT
>once|15|TRBD1|TRBV9|TRBJ1-1
CASSVGGGTGTEAFF
TGTGCCAGCAGCGTAGGAGGGGGCACGGGCACTGAAGCTTTCTTT
>NA|16|NA|TRBV3-1/TRBV3-2|TRBJ2-3
CASNRRGGGPTDTQYF
TGTGCCAGCAACCGGAGAGGGGGGGGACCCACAGATACGCAGTATTTT
>NA|15|TRBD1|TRBV18|TRBJ2-4
CASSASTGTGNIQYF
TGTGCCAGCTCAGCGTCGACAGGGACGGGGAACATTCAGTACTTC
>NA|15|TRBD2|TRBV7-8|TRBJ2-7
CASSLISGGSYEQYF
TGTGCCAGCAGCTTAATCAGCGGGGGATCCTACGAGCAGTACTTC
>NA|15|NA|TRBV7-8|TRBJ2-5
CASSLVGDVKETQYF
TGTGCCAGCAGCTTAGTCGGGGATGTTAAAGAGACCCAGTACTTC
>NA|15|TRBD2|TRBV2|TRBJ2-1
CASSGTSGSYNEQFF
TGTGCCAGCAGCGGGACTAGCGGGAGTTACAATGAGCAGTTCTTC
>NA|16|NA|TRBV30|TRBJ1-1
CAWSVRASDRNTEAFF
TGTGCCTGGAGTGTAAGGGCTTCGGACAGGAACACTGAAGCTTTCTTT
>NA|13|NA|TRBV28|TRBJ2-7
CASSSARVYEQYF
TGTGCCAGCAGTTCGGCCAGGGTATACGAGCAGTACTTC
>NA|15|NA|TRBV4-2|TRBJ1-2
CASSQDIKGDYGYTF
TGTGCCAGCAGCCAAGATATCAAAGGGGACTATGGCTACACCTTC
>NA|19|TRBD1|TRBV6-1|TRBJ1-6
CASSEPYGGQAFPNSPLHF
TGTGCCAGCAGTGAGCCCTATGGTGGACAGGCCTTTCCTAATTCACCCCTCCACTTT
>NA|14|NA|TRBV7-3|TRBJ2-7
CASSPGNGRDEQYF
TGTGCCAGCAGCCCAGGGAATGGCCGCGACGAGCAGTACTTC
>NA|15|NA|TRBV7-2|TRBJ2-7
CASSLALGRTYEQYF
TGTGCCAGCAGCTTAGCGTTGGGCAGGACCTACGAGCAGTACTTC
>NA|15|TRBD1|TRBV7-9|TRBJ1-6
CASSDPGQGDSPLHF
TGTGCCAGCAGCGACCCGGGACAGGGCGATTCACCCCTCCACTTT
>few|18|TRBD2|TRBV29-1|TRBJ2-1
CSVKLAGGLLTERVEQFF
TGCAGCGTTAAACTAGCGGGAGGGCTTCTGACCGAAAGGGTTGAGCAGTTCTTC
>NA|20|TRBD1|TRBV14|TRBJ1-3
CASSQDWDRGLKSSGNTIYF
TGTGCCAGCAGCCAAGACTGGGACAGGGGGCTCAAAAGCTCTGGAAACACCATATATTTT
>NA|16|TRBD1|TRBV6-1|TRBJ2-1
CASSEALGQGSNEQFF
TGTGCCAGCAGTGAAGCGCTCGGACAGGGGTCCAATGAGCAGTTCTTC
>NA|15|NA|TRBV27|TRBJ2-1
CASSSPNRDIYEQFF
TGTGCCAGCAGTTCACCTAACCGAGATATCTATGAGCAGTTCTTC
>NA|14|TRBD1|TRBV2|TRBJ1-1
CASSVGTGNTEAFF
TGTGCCAGCAGCGTTGGGACAGGGAACACTGAAGCTTTCTTT
>NA|15|TRBD2|TRBV5-4|TRBJ2-1
CASSSGTSGANEQFF
TGTGCCAGCAGCTCAGGGACTAGCGGGGCGAATGAGCAGTTCTTC
>NA|16|NA|TRBV19|TRBJ2-3
CASSIGSGRFTDTQYF
TGTGCCAGTAGTATAGGATCAGGGCGGTTCACAGATACGCAGTATTTT
>NA|13|NA|TRBV12-5|TRBJ2-1
CASAAEAAVRQFF
TGTGCTAGTGCCGCTGAGGCCGCAGTAAGGCAGTTCTTC
>NA|15|NA|TRBV7-2|TRBJ1-5
CASSLVYGSNQPQHF
TGTGCCAGCAGCTTAGTTTATGGCAGCAATCAGCCCCAGCATTTT
>NA|16|TRBD2|TRBV4-2|TRBJ2-7
CASSPQLADAAYEQYF
TGTGCCAGCAGCCCCCAACTAGCGGACGCGGCCTACGAGCAGTACTTC
>NA|15|TRBD1|TRBV4-2|TRBJ1-2
CASSVPGTGSTGYTF
TGTGCCAGCAGCGTACCCGGGACAGGGTCGACTGGCTACACCTTC
>once|13|NA|TRBV6-1|TRBJ1-2
CASSEWGVGGYTF
TGTGCCAGCAGTGAATGGGGGGTAGGTGGCTACACCTTC
>NA|18|TRBD1|TRBV6-4|TRBJ2-6
CASNTAGTGASGANVLTF
TGTGCCAGCAACACCGCCGGGACAGGGGCCTCTGGGGCCAACGTCCTGACTTTC
>NA|16|NA|TRBV28|TRBJ1-2
CASSSPGGGASGGYTF
TGTGCCAGCAGTTCTCCTGGAGGGGGGGCGAGCGGCGGCTACACCTTC
>NA|12|TRBD2|TRBV30|TRBJ2-7
CAWETSGYEQYF
TGTGCCTGGGAGACTAGCGGCTACGAGCAGTACTTC
>NA|15|NA|TRBV15|TRBJ1-3
CATSRGQGSGNTIYF
TGTGCCACCAGCAGAGGCCAGGGCTCTGGAAACACCATATATTTT
>NA|17|TRBD2|TRBV15|TRBJ2-7
CATGGRTSGRARSEQYF
TGTGCCACCGGGGGACGGACTAGCGGGAGGGCCCGCTCCGAGCAGTACTTC
>once|13|NA|TRBV28|TRBJ2-7
CASSNRGSYEQYF
TGTGCCAGCAGTAATAGGGGGTCCTACGAGCAGTACTTC
>once|16|NA|TRBV11-1|TRBJ2-3
CASSLDAGTSTDTQYF
TGTGCCAGCAGCTTAGACGCGGGTACCAGCACAGATACGCAGTATTTT
>NA|14|NA|TRBV4-2|TRBJ1-5
CASSQGDWLQPQHF
TGTGCCAGCAGCCAAGGGGACTGGCTACAGCCCCAGCATTTT
>once|12|NA|TRBV2|TRBJ2-7
CASHRDTYEQYF
TGTGCCAGCCATAGAGATACCTACGAGCAGTACTTC
>once|16|TRBD1|TRBV7-9|TRBJ1-3
CASSLTITGAGNTIYF
TGTGCCAGCAGCTTAACAATTACAGGGGCCGGAAACACCATATATTTT
>NA|15|NA|TRBV15|TRBJ1-5
CATSREDSFNQPQHF
TGTGCCACCAGCAGAGAGGACAGCTTCAATCAGCCCCAGCATTTT
>NA|15|NA|TRBV5-1|TRBJ1-5
CASSLEGQGDQPQHF
TGCGCCAGCAGCTTGGAGGGGCAGGGCGATCAGCCCCAGCATTTT
>NA|14|NA|TRBV7-9|TRBJ1-1
CASSKTGLNTEAFF
TGTGCCAGCAGCAAGACAGGATTGAACACTGAAGCTTTCTTT
>NA|16|TRBD1|TRBV6-4|TRBJ2-3
CASSDSTGSPTDTQYF
TGTGCCAGCAGTGACTCGACAGGGTCCCCTACAGATACGCAGTATTTT
>NA|15|TRBD1|TRBV6-1|TRBJ1-1
CASSEGTGFSSEAFF
TGTGCCAGCAGTGAAGGGACAGGGTTTTCCTCTGAAGCTTTCTTT
>medium-sized|17|NA|TRBV7-8|TRBJ2-1
CASSLDSGSASYNEQFF
TGTGCCAGCAGCTTAGATTCGGGGTCAGCTTCCTACAATGAGCAGTTCTTC